These 27 T cell receptor beta chains were all obtained from the same sample, sequenced in a study of cytomegalovirus exposure and HLA in healthy donors. Measured with immunoSEQ multiplex PCR; TCRdb has only the in-frame clones, and not every one. Of some 140,000 clones in the sample, around 88% are singletons; the top ten hold approximately 20%. What was sequenced was PBMCs. These receptors all come from a young man in good health and CMV-seropositive.

The chain recombines TRBV4-1 with TRBJ2-2, with D maybe TRBD2 (5 bases). CDR1 MGHRA and CDR2 YSYEKL come from the germline V gene. The CDR3 spans 13 residues. V was clipped by 0 bases and J by 8 bases, with 7 bases between them. This CDR3 reads CASSQDIAGELFF. CDR3 coding DNA: TGCGCCAGCAGCCAAGATATAGCGGGGGAGCTGTTTTTT.

V gene TRBV7-9 combines with J gene TRBJ2-7, with TRBD2 identical over 8 bases. The CDR3 totals 15 residues. The V and J ends lost 1 base and 3 bases, in that order; junction bases with no gene match: 5. Germline loops: CDR1 SEHNR, CDR2 FQNEAQ (reference sequence). DNA of the CDR3: TGTGCCAGCAGCTTAGTGGGACTAGTGAACTACGAGCAGTACTTC. Its translation is CASSLVGLVNYEQYF.

The CDR3 DNA sequence: TGTGCCAGTAGTAAAACCGGGACTAGCGGCTACAATGAGCAGTTCTTC. Its translation is CASSKTGTSGYNEQFF. The V call is TRBV19, the J call TRBJ2-1; 11 bases are shared with TRBD2. This CDR3 region has 16 residues. V shed 4 bases and J 3 bases; nucleotides not matched to a gene: 5. Germline V CDR1 and CDR2: LNHDA, SQIVND (reference sequence).

The rearrangement joins TRBV27 to TRBJ2-1; D perhaps matches TRBD1 (6 bases). Germline loops: CDR1 MNHEY, CDR2 SMNVEV (reference sequence). This CDR3 has 15 amino acids. The germline V and J ends were trimmed by 6 bases and 6 bases, with 18 bases remaining between them. Here the CDR3 reads CASSSYLTQGNEQFF. The CDR3 DNA reads as TGTGCCAGCAGCTCTTACTTGACACAGGGCAATGAGCAGTTCTTC.

The chain links TRBV9 to TRBJ2-2, with 14 bases matching TRBD2. The length of the CDR3 is 17 residues. V was pared by 0 bases and J by 8 bases, with 6 bases of the junction left unmatched. Germline V gene data show CDR1 as SGDLS and CDR2 as YYNGEE. The CDR3 reads CASSVVGTSGGTGELFF. The CDR3 nucleotides are TGTGCCAGCAGCGTAGTCGGGACTAGCGGGGGTACTGGGGAGCTGTTTTTT.

Worth noting for this clone: Other DNA sequences of this sample code for an identical CDR3. This chain joins TRBV18 and TRBJ1-4; tentatively, D is TRBD1 (6 bases). Germline V gives CDR1 KGHSH, CDR2 LQKENI. CDR3 length: 13 residues. Trimming left V 1 base short and J 8 bases short, with 8 bases between. The CDR3 DNA is TGTGCCAGCTCACCACAGGGGGAGGAAAAACTGTTTTTT. It specifies CASSPQGEEKLFF.

For this clone: Within the sample, other DNA sequences also encode this same CDR3. The chain carries TRBV6-5 and TRBJ2-7, with D possibly TRBD1 on 7 matching bases. This CDR3 has 14 residues. Germline CDR1 MNHEY, CDR2 SVGAGI. V was shortened by 4 bases and J by 4 bases, with 14 bases between the two germline ends. The CDR3 loop is CASSSRTGGYEQYF. The CDR3 nucleotides read TGTGCCAGCAGTTCTCGGACAGGAGGGTACGAGCAGTACTTC.

The chain has TRBV27 and TRBJ2-7, with TRBD2 matching 8 bases. Germline assignment: CDR1 MNHEY and CDR2 SMNVEV (reference sequence). The junction had 9 bases not matched to a gene; V was cut back by 5 bases and J by 6 bases. The CDR3 is made up of 14 amino acids. The CDR3 sequence: CASSMGTSGAEQYF. The CDR3 region has the DNA TGTGCCAGCAGTATGGGGACTAGTGGGGCCGAGCAGTACTTC.

V and J are TRBV6-5 and TRBJ2-7; TRBD2 agrees at 9 bases. V dropped 0 bases and J dropped 6; count of bases not matched to a gene: 9. The CDR3 runs 16 residues. CDR1 and CDR2 from the germline V gene are MNHEY and SVGAGI. The CDR3 sequence: CASSYSMAGGPLEQYF. The CDR3 region has the DNA TGTGCCAGCAGTTACTCGATGGCGGGAGGGCCACTCGAGCAGTACTTC.

Notes on this clone: Other DNA sequences in this specimen translate into the identical CDR3. The V call is TRBV30, the J call TRBJ2-3, with a possible D match to TRBD2 (7 bases). CDR1 and CDR2 from the germline V gene are GTSNPN and SVGIG (reference sequence). CDR3 length equals 15 residues. V lost 0 bases to trimming and J lost 0 bases, with 10 bases between them. The CDR3 is CAWSVGGGSTDTQYF. The CDR3 DNA is TGTGCCTGGAGTGTAGGGGGGGGGAGCACAGATACGCAGTATTTT.

This clone is medium-sized (0.01 to 0.1%) within its sample. Additional DNA sequences in this sample encode the identical CDR3. CDR3 protein: CASRVGGADTQYF. The CDR3 DNA is TGTGCCAGCAGGGTGGGGGGGGCAGATACGCAGTATTTT. The J gene is TRBJ2-3, the V gene TRBV6-5; 7 bases match TRBD2. Per germline, CDR1 MNHEY and CDR2 SVGAGI. This CDR3 is built from 13 residues. J lost 4 bases, V lost 6 bases, and 4 bases had no gene match.

This chain uses TRBV25-1 with TRBJ1-1; 7 nucleotides agree with TRBD1. The length of the CDR3 is 15 residues. The germline gives CDR1 MGHDK, CDR2 SYGVNS. Trimming cost V 1 base and J 1 base; bases outside gene matches: 3. In DNA form, the CDR3 reads TGTGCCAGCAGTGAATTCGGGGACAGGAACACTGAAGCTTTCTTT. It is translated as CASSEFGDRNTEAFF.

The V gene is TRBV5-4, the J gene TRBJ2-3; TRBD1 aligns across 10 bases. The germline V gene has CDR1 SGHNT and CDR2 YYREEE (reference sequence). This CDR3 comprises 15 residues. V lost 4 bases and J lost 3; bases outside the gene matches: 5. CDR3 amino acids: CASSPGTGATDTQYF. In nucleotides, the CDR3 is TGTGCCAGCAGCCCCGGGACAGGGGCGACAGATACGCAGTATTTT.

This chain joins TRBV7-8 and TRBJ1-6; 9 bases are shared with TRBD1. V was pared by 6 bases and J by 7 bases, with 4 bases of the junction left unmatched. Per the germline V gene, CDR1 is SGHVS and CDR2 is FQNEAQ. This CDR3 spans 14 amino acids. CDR3 sequence (DNA): TGTGCCAGCAGTATGGGACAGGGAAATTCACCCCTCCACTTT. This encodes CASSMGQGNSPLHF.

This clone has only a few counts. This rearrangement joins TRBV6-1 to TRBJ1-2, with D possibly matching TRBD1 (5 bases). The germline V gene encodes CDR1 MNHNS and CDR2 SASEGT. This CDR3 is built from 13 residues. Trimming removed 3 bases from V and 6 bases from J, with 11 bases in between. This CDR3 is CASSDWGANGYTF. The CDR3 DNA reads as TGTGCCAGCAGTGACTGGGGCGCGAATGGCTACACCTTC.

This CDR3 is CASSLVAGGSSGNTIYF. DNA of the CDR3: TGCGCCAGCAGCTTAGTGGCAGGGGGCAGCTCTGGAAACACCATATATTTT. V and J are TRBV5-1 and TRBJ1-3, with 8 nucleotides matching TRBD1. J was trimmed by 0 bases and V by 2 bases; bases with no gene match: 7. The CDR3 runs to 17 residues. From germline, CDR1 is SGHRS and CDR2 YFSETQ.

The rearrangement joins TRBV6-1 to TRBJ2-2; D possibly corresponds to TRBD2 (6 bases). Per germline, CDR1 MNHNS and CDR2 SASEGT. The CDR3 spans 16 residues. V was shortened by 2 bases and J by 5 bases, with 15 bases between the two germline ends. The CDR3 nucleotides are TGTGCCAGCAGTGAATCAAGGGCGGGACTTACCGGGGAGCTGTTTTTT. Translated: CASSESRAGLTGELFF.

This chain links TRBV7-2 with TRBJ2-1; the match to TRBD1 covers 10 bases. The CDR3 runs 17 residues. The V and J ends lost 6 bases and 4 bases, in that order; junction bases with no gene match: 12. The germline gives CDR1 SGHTA, CDR2 FQGNSA. The CDR3 DNA reads TGTGCCAGCAGTAGCCAGCCGGGACAGGGGATATACAATGAGCAGTTCTTC. It specifies CASSSQPGQGIYNEQFF.

The rearrangement joins TRBV7-9 to TRBJ1-1; D is unclear. The length of the CDR3 is 14 residues. V was pared by 2 bases and J by 0 bases, with 7 bases between. Germline CDR1 SEHNR, CDR2 FQNEAQ (reference sequence). The chain's CDR3 is CASSLPVLNTEAFF. CDR3 sequence (DNA): TGTGCCAGCAGCTTACCGGTCTTGAACACTGAAGCTTTCTTT.

The gene calls are TRBV15 and TRBJ2-1; tentative D call: TRBD1 (6 bases). The V end lost 3 bases, the J end lost 13 bases, and 13 bases lay between the germline ends. Germline CDR1 is LNHNV and CDR2 is YYDKDF (reference sequence). This CDR3 has 12 amino acids. The CDR3 DNA follows: TGTGCCACCAGCAGTTCCACAGGGCCCCAGTTCTTC. Its translation: CATSSSTGPQFF.

The chain joins TRBV6-1 to TRBJ2-7; 10 bases agree with TRBD1. The CDR3 is 15 amino acids. The junction had 11 bases not matched to a gene; V was cut back by 5 bases and J by 7 bases. The germline V gene has CDR1 MNHNS and CDR2 SASEGT. The CDR3 coding sequence is TGTGCCAGCAGTTCTACCGGGACAGGGGTTTATGAGCAGTACTTC. This translates into CASSSTGTGVYEQYF.

V is TRBV23-1 and J is TRBJ2-7, with 7 bases lining up with TRBD1. TRBV23-1 counts as an open reading frame of uncertain function. Trimming took 4 bases from V and 3 from J; bases not matched to a gene: 6. This CDR3 has 14 residues. Here the CDR3 reads CASSPQGTDYEQYF. CDR3 nucleotide sequence: TGCGCCAGCAGTCCCCAGGGGACAGACTACGAGCAGTACTTC.

As to this clone: Other DNA sequences in this specimen translate into the identical CDR3. The chain is built from TRBV7-2 and TRBJ2-5, with D unresolved. CDR1 SGHTA and CDR2 FQGNSA come from the germline V gene. V was clipped by 1 base and J by 5 bases, with 8 bases between them. This CDR3 spans 13 amino acids. CDR3 bases: TGTGCCAGCAGCTTAGGAGCCGGGGAGACCCAGTACTTC. It codes for CASSLGAGETQYF. The whole variable domain, filled in from reference TRBV7-2 and TRBJ2-5, reads GAGVSQSPSNKVTEKGKDVELRCDPISGHTALYWYRQSLGQGLEFLIYFQGNSAPDKSGLPSDRFSAERTGGSVSTLTIQRTQQEDSAVYLCASSLGAGETQYFGPGTRLLVL.

The rearrangement joins TRBV7-8 to TRBJ2-3; the match to TRBD2 covers 8 bases. V was pared by 7 bases and J by 6 bases, with 3 bases of the junction left unmatched. The CDR3 runs to 12 residues. Per germline, CDR1 SGHVS and CDR2 FQNEAQ. The CDR3 region is CASTPGGDTQYF. The CDR3 DNA sequence: TGTGCCAGCACCCCGGGGGGGGATACGCAGTATTTT.

The rearrangement joins TRBV15 to TRBJ2-6; D may be TRBD2 (6 bases). Germline V CDR1 and CDR2: LNHNV, YYDKDF (reference sequence). Deletions cut 3 bases from V and 4 bases from J, with 10 bases between. The CDR3 runs 15 residues. CDR3 DNA: TGTGCCACCAGCAGGGAGGGTACAGGGGCCAACGTCCTGACTTTC. Translation: CATSREGTGANVLTF.

The chain couples TRBV30 to TRBJ2-3; possibly TRBD1 for D (6 bases). This CDR3 contains 15 residues. Germline V lookup: CDR1 GTSNPN, CDR2 SVGIG (reference sequence). Between the trimmed V and J ends, which lost 3 bases and 5 bases, there was a span of 18 bases. CDR3 sequence: CAWRTQGRYGDTQYF. The CDR3 nucleotides read TGTGCCTGGAGGACTCAGGGGCGCTACGGAGATACGCAGTATTTT.

This clone was counted a few times. The rearrangement uses TRBV19 and TRBJ2-7; the D gene is possibly TRBD1 (6 bases). Trimming removed 1 base at V and 4 bases at J, with 14 bases between. CDR3 length: 15 amino acids. The germline CDR1 and CDR2 sequences are LNHDA and SQIVND (reference sequence). The CDR3 DNA sequence: TGTGCCAGTAGTATAGCCAGGGGCCAAGGGTACGAGCAGTACTTC. Residues: CASSIARGQGYEQYF. Drawing the rest from reference TRBV19 and TRBJ2-7, the complete variable domain is DGGITQSPKYLFRKEGQNVTLSCEQNLNHDAMYWYRQDPGQGLRLIYYSQIVNDFQKGDIAEGYSVSREKKESFPLTVTSAQKNPTAFYLCASSIARGQGYEQYFGPGTRLTVT.